Listed below are T cell receptor beta chains from one sample, sequenced in a study of molecular identifiers for immune sequencing clone quantification. One entry per CDR3 protein, called by TCRdb with MiXCR from the PCR reads. This sample carries about 640,000 distinct CDR3 sequences, just under 20% of them seen once, and the ten largest clones take 0.7% to 1%. Sample: naive CD8+ T cells from blood, with Jurkat cell RNA spiked in. All receptors derive from a human donor in good health. Some libraries in this study had Jurkat cell RNA spiked in. Both conserved end residues are part of each CDR3.

CDR3: CASSDSGTYNEQFF
V: TRBV9

CDR3: CASRGGLAVQETQYF
V: TRBV10-2

CDR3: CATSPGGALEQYF
V: TRBV2

CDR3: CASSSVAGEYNEQFF
V: TRBV7-6

CDR3: CASSQVQGAVDTQYF
V: TRBV4-1

CDR3: CSVDSILLAGGRTDTQYF
V: TRBV29-1

CDR3: CASGPGGLAEKLFF
V: TRBV28

CDR3: CASSYSGSGVADTQYF
V: TRBV6-5

CDR3: CASRDLGSPLHF
V: TRBV19

CDR3: CASSLAGEEQYF
V: TRBV7-9

CDR3: CASSQEGKSPLHF
V: TRBV4-1

CDR3: CANGQGRTEAFF
V: TRBV10-3

CDR3: CASRAETYTEAFF
V: TRBV6-6

CDR3: CASSFGTQGPYEQYF
V: TRBV11-3

CDR3: CASSLAGEATSYNEQFF
V: TRBV5-6

CDR3: CASSPTGNLFALHF
V: TRBV18

CDR3: CASGSQVGGEETQYF
V: TRBV12-5

CDR3: CSARELGGRSSYEQYF
V: TRBV20-1

CDR3: CASSLTSKGHYEQYF
V: TRBV5-1

CDR3: CASSYSGTLGDTQYF
V: TRBV6-5

CDR3: CASTFKAGGETDTQYF
V: TRBV27

CDR3: CASSFLSEKLFF
V: TRBV7-9

CDR3: CASSLSHEFYGYTF
V: TRBV27

CDR3: CASSPALGGTDTQYF
V: TRBV6-4

CDR3: CASSLVGGVDEQYF
V: TRBV27

CDR3: CASSLPLAGALFGADAQYF
V: TRBV11-2

CDR3: CASSLLMGQGDTEAFF
V: TRBV28

CDR3: CATSDAVAGVIGEQFF
V: TRBV24-1

CDR3: CASSFARGGPEAFF
V: TRBV6-2/TRBV6-3

CDR3: CASSLGLEGTSGRVSF
V: TRBV13

CDR3: CASDDSNTEAFF
V: TRBV2

CDR3: CASSPDSSMRNSPLHF
V: TRBV7-9

CDR3: CAWTDSGANVLTF
V: TRBV30